This entry lists 18 T cell receptor beta chains sequenced from one sample in a study of OX40 agonist ivuxolimab in advanced cancers. Libraries came from the immunoSEQ multiplex PCR assay. TCRdb took over this immuneACCESS table, retaining in-frame rearrangements with V and J assigned. Such tables are incomplete; in checked studies, under half of the missing clones stem from an unresolved V gene, and the remainder is unexplained. A total of 45,000 to 55,000 clones appear in this sample, about 81% of them only once. The ten largest clones capture approximately 1.2% of the sample. The sequencing here drew on CD4+ or CD8+ T cells sorted from blood, taken in a trial of the OX40 agonist ivuxolimab. The receptors originated from an adult with an advanced solid tumor such as melanoma, head and neck, liver or kidney cancer.

The V and J genes are TRBV6-6 and TRBJ2-7, with TRBD1 matching 9 bases. J was trimmed by 6 bases and V by 6 bases; bases with no gene match: 9. There are 14 residues in the CDR3. The germline V gene has CDR1 MNHNY and CDR2 SVGAGI (reference sequence). The CDR3: CASRSAGQGFEQYF. CDR3 sequence (DNA): TGTGCCAGCAGATCAGCAGGACAGGGGTTCGAGCAGTACTTC.

The V gene is TRBV5-5, the J gene TRBJ2-3; 16 bases are shared with TRBD2. Trimming at V came to 3 bases and at J to 2 bases, leaving 9 bases not matched to a gene. This CDR3 contains 19 residues. The germline gives CDR1 SGHKS, CDR2 YYEKEE (reference sequence). CDR3 loop: CASSSTGTSGGAATDTQYF. The CDR3 DNA reads as TGTGCCAGCAGCTCGACTGGGACTAGCGGGGGGGCCGCCACAGATACGCAGTATTTT.

The chain joins TRBV7-2 to TRBJ2-1; D remains ambiguous. V lost 8 bases and J lost 8, with 16 bases in between. The germline V gene encodes CDR1 SGHTA and CDR2 FQGNSA. The length of the CDR3 is 13 residues. CDR3 sequence: CASFSPGRHEQFF. DNA for the CDR3: TGTGCCAGCTTCTCACCCGGGCGCCATGAGCAGTTCTTC.

The gene calls are TRBV5-6 and TRBJ1-1, with 7 bases that match TRBD1. This CDR3 is 15 amino acids long. The V gene's germline CDR1 is SGHDT and CDR2 YYEEEE. V was clipped by 4 bases and J by 2 bases; unmatched bases: 8. CDR3 residues: CASSPVDRANTEAFF. The CDR3 nucleotides are TGTGCCAGCAGCCCCGTCGACAGGGCCAACACTGAAGCTTTCTTT.

This clone showed up just once. The J gene is TRBJ1-2, the V gene TRBV19; 8 bases fit TRBD1. CDR1 is LNHDA, CDR2 SQIVND, per germline (reference sequence). V gave up 6 bases and J gave up 1 base; unmatched junction bases: 4. The CDR3 totals 14 residues. CDR3 bases: TGTGCCAGTAGGACAGGGGCGAGTAACTATGGCTACACCTTC. Translation: CASRTGASNYGYTF.

V gene TRBV10-3 combines with J gene TRBJ1-5, with 8 bases fitting TRBD1. Germline CDR1 and CDR2: ENHRY and SYGVKD. V was pared by 4 bases and J by 7 bases, with 3 bases of the junction left unmatched. This CDR3 contains 13 residues. The CDR3 bases are TGTGCCATCAGTGCAGGGGGCAGGCAGCCCCAGCATTTT. It yields the protein CAISAGGRQPQHF.

The chain combines TRBV4-2 with TRBJ2-7; 7 nucleotides match TRBD1. The junction had 5 bases not matched to a gene; V was cut back by 1 base and J by 2 bases. This CDR3 is built from 15 residues. CDR1 and CDR2 (germline): LGHNA, YNFKEQ. CDR3 bases: TGTGCCAGCAGCCAAGGGGGGACAGCCACCTACGAGCAGTACTTC. Translated: CASSQGGTATYEQYF.

This clone was recorded a few times. The chain has TRBV2 and TRBJ2-3; 14 bases agree with TRBD2. Germline CDR1 reads SNHLY; CDR2 reads FYNNEI. The CDR3 totals 15 residues. The V gene end was trimmed by 5 bases and the J gene end by 6 bases; junction bases not matched to a gene: 4. The CDR3 DNA sequence: TGTGCCAGCAGTCCTAGGACTAGCGGGGGGGATACGCAGTATTTT. As protein: CASSPRTSGGDTQYF.

This clone was detected once. The CDR3 loop reads CAWSGRMGDSPLHF. The CDR3 DNA follows: TGTGCCTGGAGTGGTAGGATGGGGGATTCACCCCTCCACTTT. This chain joins TRBV30 and TRBJ1-6, with D possibly matching TRBD1 (5 bases). V dropped 1 base and J dropped 8 bases, with 12 bases sitting between them. There are 14 residues in the CDR3. Germline loops: CDR1 GTSNPN, CDR2 SVGIG (reference sequence). Variable domain in full (rest from reference TRBV30 and TRBJ1-6): SQTIHQWPATLVQPVGSPLSLECTVEGTSNPNLYWYRQAAGRGLQLLFYSVGIGQISSEVPQNLSASRPQDRQFILSSKKLLLSDSGFYLCAWSGRMGDSPLHFGNGTRLTVT.

This chain links TRBV7-2 with TRBJ2-1; 8 bases agree with TRBD2. Germline V gene sequence: CDR1 SGHTA, CDR2 FQGNSA. With 2 bases clipped from V and 4 bases from J, the junction kept 13 bases outside the gene matches. The CDR3 is made up of 18 amino acids. CDR3: CASSLSPGAGGLYNEQFF. CDR3 DNA: TGTGCCAGCAGCTTAAGCCCTGGGGCGGGGGGCCTTTACAATGAGCAGTTCTTC. Full variable domain (rest looked up from reference TRBV7-2 and TRBJ2-1): GAGVSQSPSNKVTEKGKDVELRCDPISGHTALYWYRQSLGQGLEFLIYFQGNSAPDKSGLPSDRFSAERTGGSVSTLTIQRTQQEDSAVYLCASSLSPGAGGLYNEQFFGPGTRLTVL.

DNA of the CDR3: TGTGCCAGCAGCGTAGAGGACAGTAGAACCGGGGAGCTGTTTTTT. It translates to CASSVEDSRTGELFF. V usage is TRBV9 and J usage is TRBJ2-2; weak D call: TRBD1 (6 bases). This CDR3 comprises 15 residues. The germline V gene encodes CDR1 SGDLS and CDR2 YYNGEE. Trimming shortened V by 0 bases and J by 5 bases, and 11 bases separated the two germline ends.

The chain carries TRBV7-9 and TRBJ2-5, with D hard to call. The CDR3 is made up of 13 amino acids. Germline CDR1 SEHNR, CDR2 FQNEAQ (reference sequence). V was clipped by 3 bases and J by 7 bases, with 12 bases between them. The CDR3 region has the DNA TGTGCCAGCAGCTTTCTCGGGTTGGGGACCCAGTACTTC. Its translation is CASSFLGLGTQYF.

This chain's CDR3 is CSVVEGRQQYF. The CDR3 DNA reads as TGCAGTGTGGTGGAGGGGCGTCAGCAGTACTTC. The V call is TRBV20-1, the J call TRBJ2-7; D may be TRBD2 (6 bases). Trimming took off 7 bases at V and 8 bases at J, with 15 bases between the two ends. CDR1 is DFQATT, CDR2 SNEGSKA, per germline (reference sequence). The length of the CDR3 is 11 residues.

CDR3 amino acids: CATSSSRGRGTDTQYF. For the CDR3, the DNA is TGTGCCACCAGCTCCTCTCGGGGGCGAGGCACAGATACGCAGTATTTT. The chain uses TRBV15 and TRBJ2-3; either TRBD1 or TRBD2 may fit D (6 bases each). CDR3 length: 16 amino acids. V lost 5 bases, J lost 1 base, and 16 bases lay in between. CDR1 LNHNV and CDR2 YYDKDF come from the germline V gene (reference sequence).

This clone was seen a single time. The J gene is TRBJ2-5, the V gene TRBV5-6; D possibly corresponds to TRBD2 (6 bases). The CDR3 covers 15 residues. Trimming removed 0 bases at V and 4 bases at J, with 13 bases between. Germline V CDR1 and CDR2: SGHDT, YYEEEE. The CDR3 DNA follows: TGTGCCAGCAGCTTGGACGCGGGGCAGGGAGAGACCCAGTACTTC. It translates to CASSLDAGQGETQYF.

This chain links TRBV2 with TRBJ1-4; D gene uncertain. The CDR3 consists of 13 residues. V was cut by 1 base and J by 8 bases, with 8 bases left in between. Germline V lookup: CDR1 SNHLY, CDR2 FYNNEI. Here the CDR3 reads CASSEVRKEKLFF. The CDR3 DNA is TGTGCCAGCAGTGAAGTTCGGAAAGAAAAACTGTTTTTT.

This chain links TRBV5-4 with TRBJ2-5; TRBD2 is a possible D gene (5 bases). The CDR3 totals 14 residues. V shed 3 bases and J shed 4 bases, with 13 bases lying between them. The germline CDR1 and CDR2 sequences are SGHNT and YYREEE (reference sequence). This CDR3 reads CASSSTGTGETQYF. DNA of the CDR3: TGTGCCAGCAGCTCCACGGGAACGGGAGAGACCCAGTACTTC.

This clone was recorded only once. The chain links TRBV11-2 to TRBJ2-7, with TRBD2 matching over 15 bases. This CDR3 has 18 amino acids. Germline CDR1 SGHAT, CDR2 FQNNGV. The trim removed 5 bases at V and 3 bases at J, leaving 11 bases unmatched. The CDR3: CASSKGLAGGMGLYEQYF. The CDR3 nucleotides are TGTGCCAGCAGCAAAGGACTAGCGGGAGGGATGGGCCTCTACGAGCAGTACTTC.